Presented here are 23 T cell receptor beta chains from one specimen sequenced in a study of shared clonotypes between healthy human individuals (dated by TCRdb to the early 2020s). Receptor libraries were prepared by the immunoSEQ multiplex PCR assay. As stored in TCRdb, this immuneACCESS dataset retains in-frame rearrangements with V and J assigned. A fraction of the clones does not appear; measured against another copy, unresolved V genes explain less than half of the discrepancy, and the remainder lacks a known reason. The sample yields about 1,900,000 clones; approximately 95% were counted once. In total, the top ten clones hold roughly 1.2% of the sample. CD8 naive samples were CD45RO-negative cells positively selected for CCR7, giving a CD45RA+CCR7+ population that excluded TemRA cells. Sequencing used naive CD8+ T cells sorted from blood. The sample's cell subset or site label, in plain terms: CD45RA+CCR7+. These receptors were collected from a man younger than 30 in good health.

The V and J genes are TRBV6-5 and TRBJ2-2; D call uncertain. CDR1 is MNHEY and CDR2 is SVGAGI in the germline V gene. V lost 7 bases to trimming and J lost 3 bases, with 9 bases between them. CDR3 length equals 13 residues. In DNA, the CDR3 is TGTGCCAGCAAGGAAACGGACACCGGGGAGCTGTTTTTT. Amino acid sequence: CASKETDTGELFF.

The sample holds one count of this clone. The J gene is TRBJ1-2, the V gene TRBV9; D is ambiguous. Germline V lookup: CDR1 SGDLS, CDR2 YYNGEE. V lost 3 bases and J 8 bases, leaving 23 bases between the germline ends. The CDR3 is 16 amino acids. The CDR3: CASSGPGQDQWRGYTF. The CDR3, as DNA: TGTGCCAGCAGCGGGCCGGGTCAGGACCAATGGCGGGGCTACACCTTC.

This clone was recorded once. The chain uses TRBV9 and TRBJ2-7; D assignment may be TRBD1 or TRBD2 (5 bases each). The CDR3 totals 13 residues. Germline-derived CDR1 and CDR2 are SGDLS and YYNGEE. V shed 0 bases and J shed 2 bases, with 6 bases lying between them. The CDR3 reads CASSVEGPYEQYF. The DNA of the CDR3 is TGTGCCAGCAGCGTAGAGGGACCCTACGAGCAGTACTTC. The whole variable domain, filled in from reference TRBV9 and TRBJ2-7, reads DSGVTQTPKHLITATGQRVTLRCSPRSGDLSVYWYQQSLDQGLQFLIQYYNGEERAKGNILERFSAQQFPDLHSELNLSSLELGDSALYFCASSVEGPYEQYFGPGTRLTVT.

The chain carries TRBV19 and TRBJ2-3; 10 bases align to TRBD2. This CDR3 has 15 amino acids. Per germline, CDR1 LNHDA and CDR2 SQIVND (reference sequence). After removal of 6 bases from V and 3 bases from J, the junction contained 6 bases not matched to a gene. Here the CDR3 DNA reads TGTGCCAGTAGCACCAGGACTAGCGGTACAGATACGCAGTATTTT. The encoded protein is CASSTRTSGTDTQYF. The full variable domain, completed using reference TRBV19 and TRBJ2-3, is DGGITQSPKYLFRKEGQNVTLSCEQNLNHDAMYWYRQDPGQGLRLIYYSQIVNDFQKGDIAEGYSVSREKKESFPLTVTSAQKNPTAFYLCASSTRTSGTDTQYFGPGTRLTVL.

This chain connects TRBV2 to TRBJ2-7; 7 nucleotides align to TRBD1. The CDR3 is made up of 12 amino acids. The germline CDR1 and CDR2 sequences are SNHLY and FYNNEI. Trimming at V came to 6 bases and at J to 5 bases, leaving 4 bases not matched to a gene. As DNA, the CDR3 is TGTGCCAGCAGCCTAGGGGGCCACGAGCAGTACTTC. This encodes CASSLGGHEQYF.

J is TRBJ1-3 and V is TRBV7-2; D gene uncertain. This CDR3 has 14 amino acids. CDR1 SGHTA and CDR2 FQGNSA come from the germline V gene. V was cut by 1 base and J by 4 bases, with 8 bases left in between. The CDR3 sequence: CASSLGPLGNTIYF. The CDR3 nucleotides read TGTGCCAGCAGCTTAGGGCCTTTGGGAAACACCATATATTTT.

The genes are TRBV4-2 and TRBJ2-7; no clear D gene. This CDR3 comprises 13 residues. The V end was cut by 1 base, the J end by 3 bases, with 7 bases between. Germline CDR1 LGHNA, CDR2 YNFKEQ. CDR3 sequence: CASSQGSDYEQYF. The DNA of the CDR3 is TGTGCCAGCAGCCAAGGGTCAGACTACGAGCAGTACTTC.

In its sample, this clone was seen once. Other DNA variants within this sample encode the same CDR3. J is TRBJ2-3 and V is TRBV13; D remains unclear. The CDR3 has 12 amino acids. Germline lookup yields CDR1 PRHDT and CDR2 FYEKMQ (reference sequence). V lost 5 bases and J 0 bases, leaving 3 bases between the germline ends. DNA for the CDR3: TGTGCCAGCAGCCCTAGCACAGATACGCAGTATTTT. Protein: CASSPSTDTQYF.

This chain uses TRBV28 with TRBJ1-6, with 7 positions matching TRBD1. CDR1 and CDR2 (germline): MDHEN, SYDVKM. The ends lost 10 bases at V and 7 bases at J; junction bases unmatched: 7. The CDR3 covers 13 residues. For the CDR3, the DNA is TGTGCCACCTCACAGGGGTGGAATTCACCCCTCCACTTT. Amino acid sequence: CATSQGWNSPLHF.

The chain couples TRBV13 to TRBJ2-2; D unclear. Germline CDR1 and CDR2: PRHDT and FYEKMQ (reference sequence). The germline V and J ends were trimmed by 3 bases and 5 bases, with 13 bases remaining between them. The CDR3 consists of 15 residues. CDR3 in amino acids: CASSLDPVGTGELFF. CDR3 sequence (DNA): TGTGCCAGCAGCTTGGACCCGGTCGGGACCGGGGAGCTGTTTTTT.

V is TRBV7-9 and J is TRBJ2-3, with D possibly TRBD1 on 6 matching bases. Germline V CDR1 and CDR2: SEHNR, FQNEAQ (reference sequence). The CDR3 is made up of 12 amino acids. V lost 5 bases to trimming and J lost 4 bases, with 7 bases between them. The CDR3 nucleotides are TGTGCCAGCAGCCCAGGGGCAGATACGCAGTATTTT. Protein sequence: CASSPGADTQYF.

Comment on this clone: An end of the junction does not agree with germline; a read error may underlie this. The chain links TRBV27 to TRBJ2-1; TRBD1 aligns across 8 bases. The CDR3 consists of 16 residues. Germline assignment: CDR1 MNHEY and CDR2 SMNVEV (reference sequence). The DNA of the CDR3 is TGTGCCAGCAGTTTATCTTCGCAGGGGGCCTACTATGAGCAGTTCTTC. It yields the protein CASSLSSQGAYYEQFF.

The chain recombines TRBV7-9 with TRBJ2-7; 8 bases are a match to TRBD2. In germline, CDR1 is SEHNR, CDR2 FQNEAQ (reference sequence). The CDR3 sequence is 16 residues long. J gave up 0 bases and V 5 bases, and 9 bases lay outside the gene matches. The CDR3 sequence is CASSATLADSSYEQYF. The CDR3 DNA is TGTGCCAGCAGCGCGACACTAGCGGATAGCTCCTACGAGCAGTACTTC.

This clone has only one observation. This chain connects TRBV10-3 to TRBJ1-4, with D tentatively TRBD1 (6 bases). This CDR3 region has 16 residues. Trimming shortened V by 3 bases and J by 7 bases, and 18 bases separated the two germline ends. Germline V gives CDR1 ENHRY, CDR2 SYGVKD. Here the CDR3 reads CAISDKEGGAREKLFF. The CDR3 DNA sequence: TGTGCCATCAGTGACAAAGAAGGGGGGGCGCGTGAAAAACTGTTTTTT.

This rearrangement joins TRBV2 to TRBJ2-3, with unresolved D. Germline V gene sequence: CDR1 SNHLY, CDR2 FYNNEI. CDR3 length equals 14 residues. V was trimmed by 7 bases and J by 1 base, leaving 12 bases between them. CDR3 coding DNA: TGTGCCAGCAAGGTCAGGTGGGGCACAGATACGCAGTATTTT. It codes for CASKVRWGTDTQYF. The entire variable domain, with the rest obtained from reference TRBV2 and TRBJ2-3, is as follows: EPEVTQTPSHQVTQMGQEVILRCVPISNHLYFYWYRQILGQKVEFLVSFYNNEISEKSEIFDDQFSVERPDGSNFTLKIRSTKLEDSAMYFCASKVRWGTDTQYFGPGTRLTVL.

The rearrangement uses TRBV6-5 and TRBJ2-7; D remains ambiguous. There are 12 residues in the CDR3. The germline V and J ends were trimmed by 5 bases and 3 bases, with 8 bases remaining between them. Germline CDR1 and CDR2: MNHEY and SVGAGI. The chain's CDR3 is CASSPAGYEQYF. The DNA for the CDR3 is TGTGCCAGCAGTCCTGCAGGCTACGAGCAGTACTTC.

The chain has TRBV30 and TRBJ1-5; a weak D match, TRBD1 (5 bases). The CDR3 is 13 amino acids. V gave up 0 bases and J gave up 10 bases, with 13 bases separating them. Germline assignment: CDR1 GTSNPN and CDR2 SVGIG (reference sequence). This CDR3 reads CAWSVGERGPQHF. The CDR3 coding sequence is TGTGCCTGGAGTGTGGGGGAACGGGGACCCCAGCATTTT.

V is TRBV7-8 and J is TRBJ2-7; TRBD1 agrees at 7 bases. J was trimmed by 3 bases and V by 1 base; bases with no gene match: 9. The CDR3 runs 16 residues. The germline gives CDR1 SGHVS, CDR2 FQNEAQ. The CDR3 protein is CASSLGMGTASYEQYF. The CDR3, as DNA: TGTGCCAGCAGCTTAGGAATGGGGACAGCGAGCTACGAGCAGTACTTC.

CDR3 sequence (DNA): TGTGCCAGCAGCTTTCTACAGGGGACTAACTATGGCTACACCTTC. Translating it yields CASSFLQGTNYGYTF. This chain uses TRBV5-6 with TRBJ1-2; TRBD1 matches at 7 bases. Germline CDR1 reads SGHDT; CDR2 reads YYEEEE. J gave up 0 bases and V 2 bases, and 4 bases lay outside the gene matches. The CDR3 is 15 amino acids.

The rearrangement links TRBV6-5 to TRBJ2-1; tentatively, D is TRBD1 or TRBD2 (7 bases each). Trimming left V 5 bases short and J 7 bases short, with 15 bases between. Looked up from germline, CDR1 is MNHEY and CDR2 is SVGAGI. CDR3 length: 14 residues. The CDR3 region has the DNA TGTGCCAGCAGTCCCGGGACAGCGGGAAATGAGCAGTTCTTC. Amino acid sequence: CASSPGTAGNEQFF.

The chain has TRBV11-2 and TRBJ1-2; 7 bases match TRBD1. This CDR3 is 16 amino acids long. Unmatched junction bases numbered 9, after V lost 5 bases and J lost 0 bases. Per germline, CDR1 SGHAT and CDR2 FQNNGV. As DNA, the CDR3 is TGTGCCAGCAGCACAGGGACAGTAGATTCTAACTATGGCTACACCTTC. Amino acid sequence: CASSTGTVDSNYGYTF. The full variable domain, with the rest looked up from reference TRBV11-2 and TRBJ1-2, is EAGVAQSPRYKIIEKRQSVAFWCNPISGHATLYWYQQILGQGPKLLIQFQNNGVVDDSQLPKDRFSAERLKGVDSTLKIQPAKLEDSAVYLCASSTGTVDSNYGYTFGSGTRLTVV.

V and J are TRBV27 and TRBJ1-2, with D perhaps matching TRBD1 (6 bases). This CDR3 contains 14 residues. Per the germline V gene, CDR1 is MNHEY and CDR2 is SMNVEV (reference sequence). V was shortened by 5 bases and J by 4 bases, with 14 bases between the two germline ends. This CDR3 reads CASSLSGTSYGYTF. The CDR3 DNA reads TGTGCCAGCAGTCTCTCCGGGACATCCTATGGCTACACCTTC.

This chain links TRBV4-1 with TRBJ1-2; D gene uncertain. This CDR3 has 13 residues. V was shortened by 4 bases and J by 4 bases, with 10 bases between the two germline ends. Germline V CDR1 and CDR2: MGHRA, YSYEKL. As DNA, the CDR3 is TGCGCCAGCAGCCCAACCCCTAGCTATGGCTACACCTTC. Amino acids: CASSPTPSYGYTF.